This T cell receptor (beta chain) was observed in a study of T cells in Graves' hyperthyroidism and ophthalmopathy (dated by TCRdb to about 2019). General notes on the study: Peripheral blood samples were taken at the time of initial diagnosis, prior to any treatment. An independent validation cohort of under 20 hyperthyroidism patients and 17 patients who later progressed to ophthalmopathy tested prospective prediction of ophthalmopathy. A discovery cohort of about 95 patients, 43 with Graves' ophthalmopathy and approximately 55 with stable Graves' hyperthyroidism, was used to find distinguishing TCR V-J signatures. For training and testing, the 100 or so patients in the discovery cohort were randomly divided in a 7:3 ratio. According to the paper, TCR Vbeta CDR3 sequencing was carried out on about 140 peripheral blood samples, which came from 40 to 45 ophthalmopathy, 75 or so hyperthyroidism and some 17 progressor patients. After sampling, hyperthyroidism patients received methimazole starting at 30 mg daily, and ophthalmopathy patients received high-dose intravenous methylprednisolone. Thyroid tissue and blood T-cell repertoires from six or seven Graves' hyperthyroidism patients were also compared in the study. Summary of the overall study and its limitations: In validation, the model predicted progression to ophthalmopathy with roughly 66% sensitivity and 72% to 85% specificity, a median of 6.5 months before onset. No statistical method was used to set the sample size in advance, and investigators knew the group allocation. Most expanded thyroid clonotypes (frequency above 0.001) were also found in blood, which suggests that blood repertoires may mirror thyroid immune responses. In cross-validation, a model built on a 13 V-J signature told ophthalmopathy apart from stable hyperthyroidism with approximately 90% sensitivity and around 83% specificity, and in testing the same model reached 80%/75%.

This clonotype was seen repeatedly, ten times or more. Its antigen remains unidentified. No much larger clonotype is one base removed from it; base qualities were not supplied. Hyperthyroidism patients were aged 18 to 65 years and newly diagnosed, with disease duration of less than 2 months. Any patient with an uncontrolled infection, another autoimmune disease, pregnancy or lactation was excluded. Diagnoses relied on clinical symptoms, serum thyroxine and TRAb, thyroid ultrasound and orbital computed tomography. Blood from progressor patients was collected at the time of first diagnosis with hyperthyroidism, before any ophthalmopathy symptoms had appeared. Ficoll-Paque density gradient centrifugation was used to isolate PBMCs from around 9.1 ml of fresh peripheral blood. Progressor patients were first diagnosed with Graves' hyperthyroidism and then developed ophthalmopathy during follow-up. Total RNA was extracted with Trizol reagent, and quality was checked on an Agilent 2100 Bioanalyzer.

The TCR beta CDR3 regions were amplified from RNA transcripts. The TCR CDR3 was subjected to a first round of RT-PCR using the HTBI primer set and the Qiagen OneStep RT-PCR kit. The libraries were constructed in a second round of multiplex PCR and then size-selected and purified. Libraries were sequenced paired-end with 100 bp reads on an Illumina HiSeq2000. Per the source publication's procedure: SOAPnuke was used to process the raw data, with reads discarded if the reads contained adapters or uncalled bases, had a mean Phred below 15, or lacked an exact constant-primer or identifier match. High-quality paired reads were merged with COPE v1.2.5, and unique nucleotide sequences were defined as clonotypes. MiTCR v1.1 was used to align the clonotypes against IMGT TRBV, TRBD and TRBJ reference segments. The analysis was restricted to V-J combinations with a frequency above 0.0001, which together covered 99% to 99.2% of the repertoires. The TCS score was defined as F50 (clonal expansion) divided by E x V (chaos), with BLOSUM62-based TCRdist calculated between CDR3 peptides within each V-J. Welch's t-statistics and random forest reduced just over 500 V-J features to about 12, which were used in a naive Bayes classifier (R e1071). TCRdb took the public reads, trimmed them with fastp at Q25, ran MiXCR for clone calling and kept in-frame beta chains. Rows with one shared CDR3 protein collapse into an entry with the most common genes and DNA. These V and J calls derive from TCRdb rather than the authors' analysis. For this sample the table gives hundreds of thousands of distinct CDR3 sequences, of which approximately 15% were detected only once. Clones ranked in the top ten supply 5% to 7% of the sample.

Relative to germline, V is 6 bases shorter and J is 3 bases shorter, with 15 bases between their ends. CDR3 length: 15 amino acids, cysteine to phenylalanine. Of all the DNA, just the CDR3 is kept, 45 bases in frame from base 1. Input material: blood. The sequence was obtained from a woman under 40 with Graves' hyperthyroidism that later progressed to Graves' ophthalmopathy. The chain was built from TRBV12-3 or TRBV12-4 and TRBJ2-1, with the D segment possibly TRBD1 or TRBD2, each aligning over 5 bases. The DNA sequence follows: TGTGCCAGCAGCCGCCGGGACGGAGTCTACAATGAGCAGTTCTTC. It translates to CASSRRDGVYNEQFF.